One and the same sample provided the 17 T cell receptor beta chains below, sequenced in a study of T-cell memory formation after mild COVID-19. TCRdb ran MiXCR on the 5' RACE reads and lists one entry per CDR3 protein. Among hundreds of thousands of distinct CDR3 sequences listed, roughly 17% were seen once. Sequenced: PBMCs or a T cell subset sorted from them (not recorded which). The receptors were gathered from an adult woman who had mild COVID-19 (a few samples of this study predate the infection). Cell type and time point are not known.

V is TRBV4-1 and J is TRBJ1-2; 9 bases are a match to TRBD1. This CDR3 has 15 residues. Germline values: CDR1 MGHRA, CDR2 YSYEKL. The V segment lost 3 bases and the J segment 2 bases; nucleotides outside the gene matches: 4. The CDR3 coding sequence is TGCGCCAGCAGCCAGGCGGGACAGGGCAACTATGGCTACACCTTC. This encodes CASSQAGQGNYGYTF.

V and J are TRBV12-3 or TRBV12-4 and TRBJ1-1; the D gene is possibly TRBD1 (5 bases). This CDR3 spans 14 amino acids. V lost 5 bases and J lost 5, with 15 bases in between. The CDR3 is CASSIGDLGTEAFF. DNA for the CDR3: TGTGCCAGCAGTATAGGGGACTTAGGGACTGAAGCTTTCTTT.

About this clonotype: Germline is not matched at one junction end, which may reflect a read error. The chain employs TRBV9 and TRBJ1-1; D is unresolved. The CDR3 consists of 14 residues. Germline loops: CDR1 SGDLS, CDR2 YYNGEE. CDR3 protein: CASSSRGSGTEALF. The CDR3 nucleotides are TGTGCCAGCAGCAGCCGAGGAAGTGGCACTGAAGCTTTATTT.

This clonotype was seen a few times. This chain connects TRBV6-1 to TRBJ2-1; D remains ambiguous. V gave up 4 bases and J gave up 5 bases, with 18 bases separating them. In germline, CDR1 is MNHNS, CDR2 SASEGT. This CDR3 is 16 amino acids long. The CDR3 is CASSGQISGSNNEQFF. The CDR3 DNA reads TGTGCCAGCAGTGGACAAATCTCAGGAAGCAACAATGAGCAGTTCTTC.

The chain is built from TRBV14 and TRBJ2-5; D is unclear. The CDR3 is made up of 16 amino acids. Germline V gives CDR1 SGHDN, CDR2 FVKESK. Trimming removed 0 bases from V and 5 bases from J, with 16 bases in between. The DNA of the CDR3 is TGTGCCAGCAGCCAAGAGTCCTGGATACCCCGGGAGACCCAGTACTTC. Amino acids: CASSQESWIPRETQYF.

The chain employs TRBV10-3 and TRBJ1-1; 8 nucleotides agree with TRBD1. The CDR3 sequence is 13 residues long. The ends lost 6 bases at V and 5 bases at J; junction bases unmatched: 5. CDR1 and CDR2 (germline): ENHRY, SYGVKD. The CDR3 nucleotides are TGTGCCATCAGAAAGGGACAGGCGACTGAAGCTTTCTTT. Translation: CAIRKGQATEAFF.

The DNA of the CDR3 is TGTGCCAGCAGCTTTCCCGGGAGCTCTGGAAACACCATATATTTT. Protein sequence: CASSFPGSSGNTIYF. The chain combines TRBV7-9 with TRBJ1-3; D not certain. Germline lookup yields CDR1 SEHNR and CDR2 FQNEAQ (reference sequence). The CDR3 contains 15 residues. Trimming cost V 3 bases and J 0 bases, with 9 bases left between them. The whole variable domain, remainder taken from reference TRBV7-9 and TRBJ1-3, is DTGVSQNPRHKITKRGQNVTFRCDPISEHNRLYWYRQTLGQGPEFLTYFQNEAQLEKSRLLSDRFSAERPKGSFSTLEIQRTEQGDSAMYLCASSFPGSSGNTIYFGEGSWLTVV.

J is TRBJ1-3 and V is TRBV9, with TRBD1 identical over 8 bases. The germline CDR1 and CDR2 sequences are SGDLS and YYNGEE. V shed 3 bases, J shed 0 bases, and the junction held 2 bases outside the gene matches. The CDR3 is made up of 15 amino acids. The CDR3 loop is CASSGTGPSGNTIYF. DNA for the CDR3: TGTGCCAGCAGCGGGACAGGGCCCTCTGGAAACACCATATATTTT.

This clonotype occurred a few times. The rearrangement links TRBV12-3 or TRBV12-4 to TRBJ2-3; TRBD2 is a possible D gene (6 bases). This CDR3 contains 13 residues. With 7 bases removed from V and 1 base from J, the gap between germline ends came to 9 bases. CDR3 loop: CASTGDGTDTQYF. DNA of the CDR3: TGTGCCAGCACGGGGGACGGCACAGATACGCAGTATTTT.

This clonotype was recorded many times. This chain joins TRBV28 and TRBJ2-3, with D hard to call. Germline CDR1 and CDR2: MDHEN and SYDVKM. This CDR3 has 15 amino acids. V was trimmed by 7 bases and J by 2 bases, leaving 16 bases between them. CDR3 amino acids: CASNSPTRLTDTQYF. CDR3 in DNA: TGTGCCAGCAATTCTCCGACGAGACTCACAGATACGCAGTATTTT.

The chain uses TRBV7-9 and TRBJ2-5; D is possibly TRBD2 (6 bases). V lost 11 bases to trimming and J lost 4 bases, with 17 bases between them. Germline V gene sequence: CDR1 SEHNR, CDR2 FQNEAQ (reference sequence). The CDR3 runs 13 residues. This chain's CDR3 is CAAAGGAGETQYF. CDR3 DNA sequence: TGTGCCGCAGCGGGCGGGGCCGGAGAGACCCAGTACTTC.

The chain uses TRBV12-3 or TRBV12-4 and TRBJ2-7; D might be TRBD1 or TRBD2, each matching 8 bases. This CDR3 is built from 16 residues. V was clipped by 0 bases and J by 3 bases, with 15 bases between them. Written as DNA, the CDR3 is TGTGCCAGCAGTTTAGCCGGGGGGGGACAGGTCTACGAGCAGTACTTC. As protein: CASSLAGGGQVYEQYF.

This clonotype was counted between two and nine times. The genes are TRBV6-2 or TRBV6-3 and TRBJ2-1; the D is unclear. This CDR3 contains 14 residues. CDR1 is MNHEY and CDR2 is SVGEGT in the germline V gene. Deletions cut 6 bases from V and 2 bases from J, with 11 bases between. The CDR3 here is CASSYHQTYNEQFF. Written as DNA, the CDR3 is TGTGCCAGCAGCTACCACCAAACCTACAATGAGCAGTTCTTC.

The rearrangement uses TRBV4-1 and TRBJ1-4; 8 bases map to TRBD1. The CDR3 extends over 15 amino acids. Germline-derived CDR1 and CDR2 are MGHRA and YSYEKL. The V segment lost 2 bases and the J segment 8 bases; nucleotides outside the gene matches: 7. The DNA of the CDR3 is TGCGCCAGCAGCCAAAACAGGGGGTTAAAAGAAAAACTGTTTTTT. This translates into CASSQNRGLKEKLFF.

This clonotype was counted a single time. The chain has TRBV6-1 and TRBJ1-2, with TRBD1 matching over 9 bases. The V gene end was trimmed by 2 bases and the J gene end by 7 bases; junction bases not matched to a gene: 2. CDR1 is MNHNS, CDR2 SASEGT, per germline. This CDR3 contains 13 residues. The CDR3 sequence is CASSENRGLGYTF. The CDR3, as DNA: TGTGCCAGCAGTGAAAACAGGGGGCTTGGCTACACCTTC.

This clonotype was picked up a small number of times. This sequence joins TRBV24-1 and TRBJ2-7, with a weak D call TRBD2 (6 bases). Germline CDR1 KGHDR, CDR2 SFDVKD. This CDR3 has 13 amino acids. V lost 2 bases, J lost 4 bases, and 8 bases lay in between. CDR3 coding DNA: TGTGCCACCAGTGATTCCCGGGAGTACGAGCAGTACTTC. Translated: CATSDSREYEQYF.

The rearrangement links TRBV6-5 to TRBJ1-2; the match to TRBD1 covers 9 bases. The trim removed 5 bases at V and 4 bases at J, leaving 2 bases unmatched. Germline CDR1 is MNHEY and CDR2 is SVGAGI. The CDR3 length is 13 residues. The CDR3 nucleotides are TGTGCCAGCAGTGAACAGGGGGCCTATGGCTACACCTTC. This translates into CASSEQGAYGYTF.